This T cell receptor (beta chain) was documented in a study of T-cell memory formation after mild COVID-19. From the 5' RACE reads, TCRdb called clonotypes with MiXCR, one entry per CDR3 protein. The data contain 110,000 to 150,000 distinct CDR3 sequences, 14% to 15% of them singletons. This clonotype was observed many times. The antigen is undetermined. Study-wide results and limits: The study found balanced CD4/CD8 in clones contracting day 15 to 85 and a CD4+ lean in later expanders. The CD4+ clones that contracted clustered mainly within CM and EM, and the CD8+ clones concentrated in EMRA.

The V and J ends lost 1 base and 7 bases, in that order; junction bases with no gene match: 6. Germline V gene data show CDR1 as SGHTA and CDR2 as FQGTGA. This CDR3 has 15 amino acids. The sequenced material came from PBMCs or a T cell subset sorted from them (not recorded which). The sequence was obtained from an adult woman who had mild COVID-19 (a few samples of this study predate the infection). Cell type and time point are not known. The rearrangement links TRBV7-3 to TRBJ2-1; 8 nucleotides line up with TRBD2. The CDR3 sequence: CASSLRRGGWNEQFF. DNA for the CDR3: TGTGCCAGCAGCTTAAGACGGGGGGGCTGGAATGAGCAGTTCTTC. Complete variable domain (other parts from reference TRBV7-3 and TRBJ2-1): GAGVSQTPSNKVTEKGKYVELRCDPISGHTALYWYRQSLGQGPEFLIYFQGTGAADDSGLPNDRFFAVRPEGSVSTLKIQRTERGDSAVYLCASSLRRGGWNEQFFGPGTRLTVL.